The present T cell receptor (beta chain) was sequenced within a study of long-term antiretroviral therapy in people with HIV. General observations from the study: Blood specimens, gathered between about 2004 and 2018, were possibly obtained under older ART regimens. Clones showing expansion before ART dominated the repertoire at all time points.

In this sample, this clone turned up a few times. Its antigen is not known. This CDR3 region has 13 residues. Between the trimmed V and J ends, which lost 4 bases and 8 bases, there was a span of 14 bases. Germline-derived CDR1 and CDR2 are MRHNA and SNTAGT. Version v3.0 of the immunoSEQ assay ran at survey level. TCRdb's copy holds only in-frame clones and misses some; the assay was immunoSEQ multiplex PCR. The sample includes about 35,000 clones, approximately 94% of them seen just once. The rearrangement links TRBV6-4 to TRBJ1-1, with a possible D match to TRBD1 (6 bases). Material: unsorted PBMCs, obtained 4.1 years after starting antiretroviral therapy. The clonotype originates from a woman aged 45-65 years with HIV. CDR3 residues: CASSGKQGGEAFF. CDR3 coding DNA: TGTGCCAGCAGTGGTAAACAGGGTGGCGAAGCTTTCTTT.